Below are 32 T cell receptor beta chains sequenced from a single sample in a study of lymphopenia after photon versus proton radiotherapy. TCRdb's copy holds only in-frame clones and misses some; the assay was immunoSEQ multiplex PCR. The sample has about 160,000 clones, about nine tenths seen once; the top ten hold about 4.7%. The sample was peripheral blood, taken from a patient treated with photon-based radiotherapy. The receptors were sampled from a man between 45 and 60 years old with gastric cancer.

The chain joins TRBV30 to TRBJ1-3, with D maybe TRBD1 (6 bases). The V gene's germline CDR1 is GTSNPN and CDR2 SVGIG (reference sequence). The CDR3 has 16 residues. V lost 3 bases to trimming and J lost 0 bases, with 15 bases between them. The CDR3 spells CAWSTFDRSSGNTIYF. Written as DNA, the CDR3 is TGTGCCTGGAGCACTTTCGACAGGAGCTCTGGAAACACCATATATTTT.

The chain recombines TRBV30 with TRBJ2-1; 11 positions agree with TRBD2. Germline lookup yields CDR1 GTSNPN and CDR2 SVGIG (reference sequence). The V gene end was trimmed by 4 bases and the J gene end by 4 bases; junction bases not matched to a gene: 3. There are 14 residues in the CDR3. CDR3: CAWKGLAEYNEQFF. As DNA, the CDR3 is TGTGCCTGGAAGGGACTAGCGGAATACAATGAGCAGTTCTTC.

This chain uses TRBV6-1 with TRBJ1-2; D gene unclear. The germline V gene encodes CDR1 MNHNS and CDR2 SASEGT. Trimming shortened V by 10 bases and J by 4 bases, and 19 bases separated the two germline ends. The CDR3 spans 14 residues. The CDR3 sequence: CANLPPGPIYGYTF. CDR3 in DNA: TGTGCCAACCTACCCCCCGGGCCGATCTATGGCTACACCTTC.

The V call is TRBV27, the J call TRBJ2-5; TRBD1 agrees at 8 bases. Germline CDR1 reads MNHEY; CDR2 reads SMNVEV (reference sequence). The length of the CDR3 is 14 residues. Trimming took 5 bases from V and 3 from J; bases not matched to a gene: 5. In DNA, the CDR3 is TGTGCCAGCAGTACTGTGGGACAGGAAGAGACCCAGTACTTC. It is translated as CASSTVGQEETQYF.

The genes are TRBV19 and TRBJ2-3, with 9 bases that match TRBD1. CDR1 and CDR2 (germline): LNHDA, SQIVND (reference sequence). V dropped 5 bases and J dropped 2; count of bases not matched to a gene: 8. The CDR3 has 16 amino acids. This CDR3 reads CASSPRGTGFTDTQYF. The CDR3 DNA is TGTGCCAGTAGTCCCCGAGGGACAGGGTTCACAGATACGCAGTATTTT.

The gene calls are TRBV5-1 and TRBJ1-5, with TRBD1 matching over 7 bases. J lost 9 bases, V lost 7 bases, and 16 bases had no gene match. There are 15 residues in the CDR3. Per the germline V gene, CDR1 is SGHRS and CDR2 is YFSETQ. The CDR3 sequence is CASAAETGPGRPQHF. CDR3 sequence (DNA): TGCGCCAGCGCCGCTGAGACAGGGCCAGGGCGGCCCCAGCATTTT.

The chain has TRBV28 and TRBJ1-1; D remains unclear. CDR1 MDHEN and CDR2 SYDVKM come from the germline V gene. V gave up 1 base and J gave up 8 bases, with 2 bases separating them. The CDR3 loop spans 10 amino acids. The CDR3 DNA follows: TGTGCCAGCAGTTTATTCGAAGCTTTCTTT. Its protein product is CASSLFEAFF.

The chain employs TRBV18 and TRBJ1-2; a possible D gene is TRBD1 (5 bases). The V and J ends lost 5 bases and 7 bases respectively, with 17 bases between them. Germline V CDR1 and CDR2: KGHSH, LQKENI. The CDR3 is made up of 14 amino acids. CDR3 amino acids: CASSSLGTTGGYTF. As DNA, the CDR3 is TGTGCCAGCTCATCCTTGGGGACTACCGGTGGCTACACCTTC.

This chain uses TRBV30 with TRBJ2-7, with D unresolved. This CDR3 comprises 16 residues. Germline-derived CDR1 and CDR2 are GTSNPN and SVGIG (reference sequence). Trimming shortened V by 2 bases and J by 0 bases, and 17 bases separated the two germline ends. The CDR3 sequence: CAWSTPLSAYSYEQYF. CDR3 bases: TGTGCCTGGAGTACCCCCCTGAGCGCCTACTCCTACGAGCAGTACTTC.

This chain uses TRBV19 with TRBJ1-1; D is ambiguous. The CDR3 consists of 11 residues. Germline V gene sequence: CDR1 LNHDA, CDR2 SQIVND (reference sequence). The V and J ends lost 3 bases and 8 bases respectively, with 7 bases between them. The CDR3 reads CASSILWEAFF. The CDR3 nucleotides are TGTGCCAGTAGTATTCTCTGGGAAGCTTTCTTT.

The chain has TRBV19 and TRBJ1-1, with a possible D match to TRBD1 (6 bases). CDR3 size: 15 residues. The V end lost 4 bases, the J end lost 2 bases, and 14 bases lay between the germline ends. Looked up from germline, CDR1 is LNHDA and CDR2 is SQIVND (reference sequence). The DNA for the CDR3 is TGTGCCAGTAGTACGATCAGGGGCAGTAACACTGAAGCTTTCTTT. This sequence encodes CASSTIRGSNTEAFF.

The chain uses TRBV19 and TRBJ2-7; the match to TRBD1 covers 10 bases. With 4 bases clipped from V and 3 bases from J, the junction kept 3 bases outside the gene matches. The germline CDR1 and CDR2 sequences are LNHDA and SQIVND (reference sequence). This CDR3 is 14 amino acids long. CDR3 nucleotide sequence: TGTGCCAGTAGTAGGACAGGGGGAGACTACGAGCAGTACTTC. Translation gives CASSRTGGDYEQYF.

This clone was detected once. The chain has TRBV28 and TRBJ2-5, with D possibly matching TRBD2 (5 bases). CDR3 size: 14 residues. The germline V gene encodes CDR1 MDHEN and CDR2 SYDVKM. Trimming cost V 5 bases and J 2 bases, with 12 bases left between them. The chain's CDR3 is CASSTPTGQETQYF. CDR3 DNA sequence: TGTGCCAGCAGTACCCCGACGGGACAAGAGACCCAGTACTTC.

This chain links TRBV2 with TRBJ2-1; perhaps TRBD2 as D (5 bases). Germline V gene data show CDR1 as SNHLY and CDR2 as FYNNEI. The CDR3 loop spans 15 amino acids. Trimming took 5 bases from V and 0 from J, leaving 11 bases between them. The CDR3 bases are TGTGCCAGCAGTTTAGCGAGACCCTCCTACAATGAGCAGTTCTTC. Encoded protein: CASSLARPSYNEQFF.

This clone was seen a few times. CDR3 in DNA: TGTGCCAGCAGCTTAGACACAGCCAATGGCTACACCTTC. Amino acid sequence: CASSLDTANGYTF. The chain links TRBV7-9 to TRBJ1-2; D remains ambiguous. The germline V and J ends were trimmed by 1 base and 6 bases, with 9 bases remaining between them. This CDR3 region has 13 residues. CDR1 is SEHNR and CDR2 is FQNEAQ in the germline V gene (reference sequence). The full variable domain, with the rest looked up from reference TRBV7-9 and TRBJ1-2, is DTGVSQNPRHKITKRGQNVTFRCDPISEHNRLYWYRQTLGQGPEFLTYFQNEAQLEKSRLLSDRFSAERPKGSFSTLEIQRTEQGDSAMYLCASSLDTANGYTFGSGTRLTVV.

This clone was detected many times. The rearrangement uses TRBV2 and TRBJ1-4; TRBD1 might be the D (5 bases). The germline gives CDR1 SNHLY, CDR2 FYNNEI. Deletions cut 7 bases from V and 4 bases from J, with 13 bases between. CDR3 length: 14 residues. The CDR3 is CASKSTVNNEKLFF. For the CDR3, the DNA is TGTGCCAGCAAGTCGACAGTAAATAATGAAAAACTGTTTTTT. Looking up the rest from reference TRBV2 and TRBJ1-4 gives the full variable domain: EPEVTQTPSHQVTQMGQEVILRCVPISNHLYFYWYRQILGQKVEFLVSFYNNEISEKSEIFDDQFSVERPDGSNFTLKIRSTKLEDSAMYFCASKSTVNNEKLFFGSGTQLSVL.

V gene TRBV7-2 combines with J gene TRBJ1-2, with a possible D match to TRBD1 (6 bases). In germline, CDR1 is SGHTA, CDR2 FQGNSA. Trimming shortened V by 7 bases and J by 1 base, and 13 bases separated the two germline ends. This CDR3 is 14 amino acids long. The CDR3 DNA reads TGTGCCAGCACCTTCCAACAGGGTAACTATGGCTACACCTTC. It translates to CASTFQQGNYGYTF.

The genes are TRBV2 and TRBJ2-6; D unclear. Looked up from germline, CDR1 is SNHLY and CDR2 is FYNNEI. The length of the CDR3 is 15 residues. The V end lost 10 bases, the J end lost 3 bases, and 16 bases lay between the germline ends. In DNA, the CDR3 is TGTGCCACCGGCTGGGGTACCGGTGGGGCCAACGTCCTGACTTTC. It specifies CATGWGTGGANVLTF.

The chain carries TRBV5-1 and TRBJ2-3, with 9 bases fitting TRBD2. The CDR3 totals 17 residues. Per the germline V gene, CDR1 is SGHRS and CDR2 is YFSETQ. J was trimmed by 2 bases and V by 0 bases; bases with no gene match: 7. CDR3 protein: CASSLGASGDPTDTQYF. CDR3 DNA: TGCGCCAGCAGCTTGGGGGCTAGCGGGGACCCCACAGATACGCAGTATTTT.

V gene TRBV5-1 combines with J gene TRBJ2-3; D might be TRBD2 (6 bases). The CDR3 consists of 15 residues. Deletions cut 5 bases from V and 0 bases from J, with 13 bases between. Per the germline V gene, CDR1 is SGHRS and CDR2 is YFSETQ. The CDR3 nucleotides are TGCGCCAGCAGGCTAGGCGGGACTAGCACAGATACGCAGTATTTT. It is translated as CASRLGGTSTDTQYF.

This clone was found once. The gene calls are TRBV18 and TRBJ2-7; 7 positions agree with TRBD1. Trimming took 2 bases from V and 3 from J; bases not matched to a gene: 4. Germline loops: CDR1 KGHSH, CDR2 LQKENI. This CDR3 comprises 14 residues. Here the CDR3 DNA reads TGTGCCAGCTCACCAGAGACAGGGTTCTACGAGCAGTACTTC. Protein: CASSPETGFYEQYF.

The chain links TRBV5-4 to TRBJ2-2, with TRBD2 matching 12 bases. Unmatched junction bases numbered 4, after V lost 3 bases and J lost 1 base. This CDR3 spans 17 amino acids. Germline values: CDR1 SGHNT, CDR2 YYREEE (reference sequence). The CDR3 DNA follows: TGTGCCAGCAGCTCCCGACTAGCGGGAGAGAACACCGGGGAGCTGTTTTTT. Amino acid sequence: CASSSRLAGENTGELFF.

V and J are TRBV19 and TRBJ2-7; TRBD1 matches at 11 bases. CDR3 size: 15 residues. V shed 3 bases and J 4 bases; nucleotides not matched to a gene: 5. Germline V gene lookup returns CDR1 LNHDA and CDR2 SQIVND (reference sequence). CDR3 DNA: TGTGCCAGTAGTATCCGGACAGGGGGCTTATACGAGCAGTACTTC. Its translation: CASSIRTGGLYEQYF.

V is TRBV23-1 and J is TRBJ2-2, with TRBD1 matching over 7 bases. TRBV23-1 is an open reading frame, and its role is uncertain. The CDR3 has 17 amino acids. J was trimmed by 0 bases and V by 2 bases; bases with no gene match: 6. In DNA form, the CDR3 reads TGCGCCAGCAGTCAAAAGCAGGGGACAGCGAACACCGGGGAGCTGTTTTTT. Translating gives CASSQKQGTANTGELFF.

J is TRBJ2-7 and V is TRBV6-6; perhaps TRBD1 as D (5 bases). V lost 2 bases and J lost 0, with 5 bases in between. The CDR3 has 13 amino acids. Germline V gene lookup returns CDR1 MNHNY and CDR2 SVGAGI (reference sequence). DNA for the CDR3: TGTGCCAGCAGTTACGACAGCTCCTACGAGCAGTACTTC. Translated: CASSYDSSYEQYF.

The V and J genes are TRBV11-2 and TRBJ2-2; 11 nucleotides agree with TRBD2. This CDR3 comprises 15 residues. With V trimmed by 9 bases and J by 10 bases, 13 bases remained unmatched. Germline V lookup: CDR1 SGHAT, CDR2 FQNNGV. The CDR3 DNA is TGTGCCAGTAAGGGGCTAGCGGGAGGTTCGGTGGAGCTGTTTTTT. Residues: CASKGLAGGSVELFF.

The chain is built from TRBV5-8 and TRBJ2-2; the match to TRBD2 covers 11 bases. V dropped 0 bases and J dropped 7; count of bases not matched to a gene: 5. Germline-derived CDR1 and CDR2 are SGHTS and YDEGEE. The CDR3 covers 16 residues. As DNA, the CDR3 is TGTGCCAGCAGCTTGGGGCTAGCGGGAGGCATCGGGGAGCTGTTTTTT. Encoded protein: CASSLGLAGGIGELFF.

V gene TRBV7-9 combines with J gene TRBJ2-5; 7 nucleotides align to TRBD1. The CDR3 runs to 14 residues. Trimming removed 4 bases from V and 2 bases from J; junction bases left unmatched: 4. Germline V gene data show CDR1 as SEHNR and CDR2 as FQNEAQ (reference sequence). In DNA form, the CDR3 reads TGTGCCAGCAGCTGGGGGACAGCTCAAGAGACCCAGTACTTC. Protein sequence: CASSWGTAQETQYF.

CDR3 in DNA: TGTGCCAGCAGTTACCGGGGACAGGGGGATGAAAAACTGTTTTTT. This sequence encodes CASSYRGQGDEKLFF. V and J are TRBV6-5 and TRBJ1-4, with 11 bases lining up with TRBD1. CDR1 MNHEY and CDR2 SVGAGI come from the germline V gene. The CDR3 has 15 amino acids. J was trimmed by 6 bases and V by 2 bases; bases with no gene match: 2.

Here the CDR3 reads CASRVGTGGNQPQHF. CDR3 bases: TGTGCCAGCAGAGTTGGGACAGGCGGCAATCAGCCCCAGCATTTT. This rearrangement joins TRBV2 to TRBJ1-5; TRBD1 matches at 8 bases. Trimming removed 6 bases from V and 2 bases from J; junction bases left unmatched: 6. The CDR3 has 15 amino acids. Germline CDR1 reads SNHLY; CDR2 reads FYNNEI. Full variable domain (rest looked up from reference TRBV2 and TRBJ1-5): EPEVTQTPSHQVTQMGQEVILRCVPISNHLYFYWYRQILGQKVEFLVSFYNNEISEKSEIFDDQFSVERPDGSNFTLKIRSTKLEDSAMYFCASRVGTGGNQPQHFGDGTRLSIL.

About this clone: The sample carries other DNA sequences with the same CDR3. This chain joins TRBV5-1 and TRBJ2-7; TRBD2 aligns across 7 bases. The CDR3 extends over 14 amino acids. Losses at the gene ends were 4 bases for V and 1 base for J; bases not matched to a gene: 5. Germline V gene data show CDR1 as SGHRS and CDR2 as YFSETQ. Here the CDR3 DNA reads TGCGCCAGCAGCCTTAGCGGGTCTTCCTACGAGCAGTACTTC. This codes for CASSLSGSSYEQYF. Drawing the rest from reference TRBV5-1 and TRBJ2-7, the complete variable domain is KAGVTQTPRYLIKTRGQQVTLSCSPISGHRSVSWYQQTPGQGLQFLFEYFSETQRNKGNFPGRFSGRQFSNSRSEMNVSTLELGDSALYLCASSLSGSSYEQYFGPGTRLTVT.

The chain carries TRBV4-3 and TRBJ1-5; D not resolved. This CDR3 contains 15 residues. Trimming took 8 bases from V and 11 from J, leaving 25 bases between them. Germline CDR1 reads LGHNA; CDR2 reads YSLEER. The CDR3 spells CASCPRHVDCSAQHF. Written as DNA, the CDR3 is TGCGCCAGCTGCCCCAGACACGTTGACTGTTCAGCCCAGCATTTT.